What follows describes a single T cell receptor beta chain. No antigen is known for it. The PCR was carried out with 60 Vbeta primers and 13 Jbeta primers. Method: immunoSEQ multiplex PCR; TCRdb's copy keeps in-frame clones and lacks some. The sample records some 120,000 clones, over 70% being singletons. J was trimmed by 3 bases and V by 1 base; bases with no gene match: 2. CDR1 is KGHSH, CDR2 LQKENI, per germline. The CDR3 covers 15 residues. This sample was taken from a study of cytomegalovirus exposure and HLA in healthy donors. Across the whole study: Earlier results showed roughly 120 million unique TCR beta sequences derived from 150 million to 200 million T cells.

General study results and limits: In vitro checks showed that a few CMV-associated chains really do target CMV antigens. One variant, a missense change in DCLRE1C, was linked in a later analysis to TCR beta V- and J-gene trimming.

Sequencing was carried out using PBMCs. The chain uses TRBV18 and TRBJ1-4; 7 nucleotides agree with TRBD1. The source of this sequence is a young man in good health and CMV-seropositive. CDR3 region: CASSPQGAANEKLFF. For the CDR3, the DNA is TGTGCCAGCTCACCACAGGGGGCGGCTAATGAAAAACTGTTTTTT.